The rows below give T cell receptor beta chains drawn from one sample of a study of blood T cell repertoires in COVID-19. The protocol was immunoSEQ multiplex PCR, while the TCRdb copy is restricted to in-frame clones and leaves out a portion. The sample lists about 160,000 clones; under 80% were seen once. Sequencing was done on a sample of peripheral blood. These receptors were obtained from a man between 65 and 85 years old with acute or convalescent COVID-19. Both conserved end residues are part of each CDR3. The D gene is left open where the match is weak. Part of the rows lack a size; the others show once, few, many or a class for expanded clones.

>TRBJ1-6|TRBD1|TRBV9|.
TGTGCCAGCAGCGTAGTCGGGACAGGGAATTCACCCCTCCACTTT
CASSVVGTGNSPLHF
>TRBJ1-5|TRBD1|TRBV6-5|.
TGTGCCAGCCGGGACAGGGGGAATCAGCCCCAGCATTTT
CASRDRGNQPQHF
>TRBJ1-1|.|TRBV18|.
TGTGCCAGCTCACCACCCAGTAACACTGAAGCTTTCTTT
CASSPPSNTEAFF
>TRBJ1-2|TRBD1|TRBV28|.
TGTGCCAGCAGTCCACAGGGGGCCCACCACTATGGCTACACCTTC
CASSPQGAHHYGYTF
>TRBJ2-5|TRBD1|TRBV5-4|.
TGTGCCAGCAGCACTCCCCGGGACAGGGAAGAGACCCAGTACTTC
CASSTPRDREETQYF
>TRBJ2-2|TRBD2|TRBV7-2|.
TGTGCCAGCAGCTTAGAAAGGATGGCGGGAGGGCCGACCACCGGGGAGCTGTTTTTT
CASSLERMAGGPTTGELFF
>TRBJ2-2|.|TRBV19|.
TGTGCCAGTAGTATCGTAAGCGGGAACACCGGGGAGCTGTTTTTT
CASSIVSGNTGELFF
>TRBJ2-3|.|TRBV6-5|.
TGTGCCGGAGGCCAAGGCGGGTATAGCACAGATACGCAGTATTTT
CAGGQGGYSTDTQYF
>TRBJ2-2|.|TRBV10-3|.
TGTGCCATCAGTGTTGGAGCCCGGGAGCTGTTTTTT
CAISVGARELFF
>TRBJ2-1|TRBD2|TRBV3-1/TRBV3-2|.
TGTGCCAGCAGCCAAGATGTGGGGGGGTCTAGCAATGAGCAGTTCTTC
CASSQDVGGSSNEQFF
>TRBJ2-1|.|TRBV28|once
TGTGCCAGCAGTCCACGGGGTTCCTACAATGAGCAGTTCTTC
CASSPRGSYNEQFF
>TRBJ1-2|TRBD1|TRBV7-9|once
TGTGCCAGCAGCCCCGGGACAGGGGAATATGGCTACACCTTC
CASSPGTGEYGYTF
>TRBJ1-5|.|TRBV6-5|once
TGTGCCAGCAGTCCAGCCACAGGTTCCCTCCAGCATTTT
CASSPATGSLQHF
>TRBJ1-5|.|TRBV7-9|few
TGTGCCAGCAGCTTAGCAACAGGGTCCAGTCAGCCCCAGCATTTT
CASSLATGSSQPQHF
>TRBJ2-1|TRBD2|TRBV11-3|.
TGTGCCAGCAGCATTAGCGGGAGAAGAGACAATGAGCAGTTCTTC
CASSISGRRDNEQFF
>TRBJ1-1|.|TRBV27|once
TGTGCCAGCGCCCCCTTGGTGGCGAACACTGAAGCTTTCTTT
CASAPLVANTEAFF
>TRBJ1-5|TRBD1|TRBV14|.
TGTGCCAGCAGCCAAGGACAGGGACAGCCCCAGCATTTT
CASSQGQGQPQHF
>TRBJ1-2|.|TRBV10-3|.
TGTGCCACGGTTATGAGGCCCCAGCCTAACTATGGCTACACCTTC
CATVMRPQPNYGYTF
>TRBJ2-7|.|TRBV3-1/TRBV3-2|.
TGTGCCAGCAGCCAAAACCGGGACAACTCGCACGAGCAGTACTTC
CASSQNRDNSHEQYF
>TRBJ1-6|.|TRBV5-4|.
TGTGCCAGCAGCTTACCTCCAGGCCCTGGGCCGGTTTCACCCCTCCACTTT
CASSLPPGPGPVSPLHF